This T cell receptor (beta chain) was sequenced during a study of cytomegalovirus exposure and HLA in healthy donors. V was trimmed by 0 bases and J by 7 bases, leaving 13 bases between them. This CDR3 has 14 amino acids. Looked up from germline, CDR1 is SGHTA and CDR2 is FQGNSA. The data were produced by immunoSEQ multiplex PCR, yet TCRdb's version contains in-frame clones alone and is incomplete. The repertoire holds fewer than 200,000 clones, 80% to 90% seen once, with 2% to 2.5% in the top ten. Points from the study as a whole: According to reports, the classifier identified cytomegalovirus status with high specificity and sensitivity.

Regarding this clone: Its cognate antigen is unknown.

The sequenced material came from PBMCs. The TCR sequence derives from a woman aged 18-29 years in good health and CMV-seronegative. The rearrangement joins TRBV7-2 to TRBJ2-7, with a possible D match to TRBD1 (5 bases). CDR3 region: CASSLAPTGKEQYF. CDR3 nucleotides: TGTGCCAGCAGCTTAGCGCCAACAGGTAAAGAGCAGTACTTC.